The T cell receptor beta chain under discussion was sequenced for a study of blood T cell repertoires in COVID-19. Across the whole study: Researchers got acute and convalescent COVID-19 samples from the United States, Italy and Spain.

The CDR3 is 14 amino acids. V shed 0 bases and J 6 bases; nucleotides not matched to a gene: 2. Germline values: CDR1 LNHNV, CDR2 YYDKDF (reference sequence). Authors' analysis steps: Using reference gene primer amplification, nucleated cell counts were estimated. Repertoires were generated with immunoSEQ multiplex PCR, while TCRdb's copy carries only in-frame clones and drops some. V and J calls plus clone size are reproduced from that table; the DNA served to infer D and trimming. The data hold hundreds of thousands of clones, with roughly 90% observed a single time. Study members were between roughly 18 and 100 years old and lived in 20 to 30 US regions. All recovered Cohort 3 donors got two negative PCRs, got clearance, or saw symptom resolution.

This TCR derives from a woman in her 30s who had recovered from COVID-19. Input material: PBMCs or T cells enriched from blood (not recorded which). This sequence joins TRBV15 and TRBJ2-7; 10 nucleotides agree with TRBD1. The CDR3 DNA follows: TGTGCCACCAGCAGAGACAGGACAGGGGGCGAGCAGTACTTC. The encoded protein is CATSRDRTGGEQYF. Using reference TRBV15 and TRBJ2-7 for the parts outside the CDR3, the full variable domain is DAMVIQNPRYQVTQFGKPVTLSCSQTLNHNVMYWYQQKSSQAPKLLFHYYDKDFNNEADTPDNFQSRRPNTSFCFLDIRSPGLGDTAMYLCATSRDRTGGEQYFGPGTRLTVT.